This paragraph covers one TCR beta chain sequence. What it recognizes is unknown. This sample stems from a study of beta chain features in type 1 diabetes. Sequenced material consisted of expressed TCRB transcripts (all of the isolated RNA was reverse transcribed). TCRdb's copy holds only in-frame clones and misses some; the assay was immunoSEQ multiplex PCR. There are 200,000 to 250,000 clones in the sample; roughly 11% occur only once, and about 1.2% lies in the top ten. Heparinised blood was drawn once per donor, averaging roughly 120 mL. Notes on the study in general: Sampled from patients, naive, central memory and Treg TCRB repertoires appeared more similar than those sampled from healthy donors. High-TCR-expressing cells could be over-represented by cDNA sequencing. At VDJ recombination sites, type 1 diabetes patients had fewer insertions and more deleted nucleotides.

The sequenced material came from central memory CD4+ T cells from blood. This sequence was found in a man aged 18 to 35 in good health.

CDR3 DNA sequence: TGTGCCAGCCTGCGGGACTTATTAGAGACCCAGTACTTC. It translates to CASLRDLLETQYF. The rearrangement uses TRBV6-4 and TRBJ2-5; the D gene is possibly TRBD2 (6 bases). The CDR3 loop spans 13 amino acids. Per germline, CDR1 MRHNA and CDR2 SNTAGT. Trimming took off 8 bases at V and 4 bases at J, with 14 bases between the two ends.